This T cell receptor beta chain was identified in a study of blood T cells in healthy people across ages. This CDR3 has 19 amino acids. CDR1 and CDR2 (germline): MRHNA, SNTAGT. Study-wide results and caveats: Strongly correlated with naive T cell percentage was TCR beta diversity. Estimated diversity across one million T cells was deemed an underestimate.

About this clonotype itself: The antigen is not known.

Using a J-beta primer mix together with a sample-barcoded 5' primer, a second PCR was run for about 6 to 11 cycles. Using its own MiXCR run on the 5' RACE reads, TCRdb lists one record per CDR3 protein. The table lists over a million distinct CDR3 sequences, about 42% of them singletons, with about 4% in the top ten. Sequences were obtained from blood. This TCR derives from a woman aged 18-29 years in good health. J is TRBJ2-1 and V is TRBV6-4, with TRBD1 identical over 8 bases. The J call is in doubt because the DNA end fits TRBJ2-7 better. CDR3 nucleotides: TGTGCCAGCAGTGACTCGCACAGGGGGTGGTATCCATCCTACAATGAGCAGTACTTC. This encodes CASSDSHRGWYPSYNEQYF.